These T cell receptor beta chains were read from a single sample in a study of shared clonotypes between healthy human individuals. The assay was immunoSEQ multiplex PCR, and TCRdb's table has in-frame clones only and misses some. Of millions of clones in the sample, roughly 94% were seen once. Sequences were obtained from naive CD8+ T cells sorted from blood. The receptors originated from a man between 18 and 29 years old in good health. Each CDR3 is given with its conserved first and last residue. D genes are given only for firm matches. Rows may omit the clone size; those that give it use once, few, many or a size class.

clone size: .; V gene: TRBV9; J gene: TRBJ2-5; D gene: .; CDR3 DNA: TGTGCCAGCAGCGCGCGGAGTCTCGTACCGTCCCAAGAGACCCAGTACTTC; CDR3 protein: CASSARSLVPSQETQYF
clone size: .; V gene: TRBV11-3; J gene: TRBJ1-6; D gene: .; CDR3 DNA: TGTGCCAGCAGCTTAGTTAGCTCCGGGGTTAAGAGGGACTATAATTCACCCCTCCACTTT; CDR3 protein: CASSLVSSGVKRDYNSPLHF
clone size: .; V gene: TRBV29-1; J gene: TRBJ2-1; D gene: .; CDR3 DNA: TGCAAGGTACAGCGGGACAATGAGCAGTTCTTC; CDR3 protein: CKVQRDNEQFF
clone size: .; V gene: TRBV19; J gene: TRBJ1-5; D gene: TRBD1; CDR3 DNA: TGTGCCAGTATAGACAGGGTTAGCAATCAGCCCCAGCATTTT; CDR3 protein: CASIDRVSNQPQHF
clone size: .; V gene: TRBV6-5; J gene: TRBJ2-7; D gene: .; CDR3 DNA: TGTGCCAGCAGTTACTCGGGGGACGCCTTGGAGCAGTACTTC; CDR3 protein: CASSYSGDALEQYF
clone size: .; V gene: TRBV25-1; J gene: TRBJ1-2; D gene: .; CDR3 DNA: TGTGCCAGCAGTGAAGTGGGGGCGAATCATGGCTACACCTTC; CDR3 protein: CASSEVGANHGYTF
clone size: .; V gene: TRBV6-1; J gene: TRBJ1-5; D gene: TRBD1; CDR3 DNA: TGTGCCAGCAGTGGCGGAACAGGGGGCCTTAGCAATCAGCCCCAGCATTTT; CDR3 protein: CASSGGTGGLSNQPQHF
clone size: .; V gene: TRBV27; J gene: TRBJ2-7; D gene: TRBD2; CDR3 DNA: TGTGCCAGCAGTGCCTTCTTCGGACTAGCGGGGGCCTACGAGCAGTACTTC; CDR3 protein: CASSAFFGLAGAYEQYF
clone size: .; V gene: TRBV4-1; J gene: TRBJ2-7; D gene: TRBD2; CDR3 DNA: TGCGCCAGCAGCGTCGATAGCGGGAGTTACTCCTACGAGCAGTACTTC; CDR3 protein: CASSVDSGSYSYEQYF
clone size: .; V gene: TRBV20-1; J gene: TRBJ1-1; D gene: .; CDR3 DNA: TGCAGTGCGAAGGTGAACACTGAAGCTTTCTTT; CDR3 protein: CSAKVNTEAFF
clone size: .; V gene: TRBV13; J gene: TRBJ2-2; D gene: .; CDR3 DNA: TGTGCCAGCAGCGGCGGGACGGAGAGTTCCACCGGGGAGCTGTTTTTT; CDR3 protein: CASSGGTESSTGELFF
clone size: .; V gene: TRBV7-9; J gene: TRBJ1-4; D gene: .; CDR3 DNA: TGTGCCAGCAGCCCCCCCCACCATGAAAAACTGTTTTTT; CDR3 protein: CASSPPHHEKLFF
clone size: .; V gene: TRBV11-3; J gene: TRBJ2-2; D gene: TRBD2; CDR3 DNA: TGTGCCAGCAGCTCCCGACTCGCCAGCGGGGGGCCAGGGGAGCTGTTTTTT; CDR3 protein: CASSSRLASGGPGELFF
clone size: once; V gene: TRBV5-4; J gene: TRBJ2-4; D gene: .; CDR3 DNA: TGTGCCAGCAGCTTGCAGGGGGGCCAAAACATTCAGTACTTC; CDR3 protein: CASSLQGGQNIQYF
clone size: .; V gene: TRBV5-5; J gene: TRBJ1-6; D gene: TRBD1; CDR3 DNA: TGTGCCAGCAGCTCACTCGACAGGGCGTTCTATAATTCACCCCTCCACTTT; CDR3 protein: CASSSLDRAFYNSPLHF
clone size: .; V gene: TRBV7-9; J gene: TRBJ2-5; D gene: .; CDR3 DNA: TGTGCCAGCAGCTCCGAAAACTCCCCCCCGGGAGAGACCCAGTACTTC; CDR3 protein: CASSSENSPPGETQYF
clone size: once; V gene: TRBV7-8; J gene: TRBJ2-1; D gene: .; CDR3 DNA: TGTGCCAGCAGCGCCAGGGGCGGTTACAATGAGCAGTTCTTC; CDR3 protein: CASSARGGYNEQFF